This T cell receptor (beta chain) comes out of a study of monozygotic twins with inflammatory bowel disease (dated by TCRdb to between 2018 and 2021). General notes on the study: The full study comprised around 28 monozygotic twin pairs: nine German pairs (four IBD-concordant, five IBD-discordant) and 19 IBD-discordant Danish pairs. Each individual had, on average, about 151 000 unique TCRalpha sequences and 181 000 unique TCRbeta sequences available for analysis. The search for disease-associated traits relied mainly on comparing IBD patients with their genetically identical healthy co-twins within discordant pairs.

For this clonotype: Its antigen is not yet known.

To prepare the library, 5' RACE was applied. The input for every TCR library was 3,500 to 4,500 ng of total RNA. For each sample, cDNA synthesis with SMARTScribe reverse transcriptase was split into eight separate reactions. During cDNA synthesis, unique molecular identifiers containing a 6-nucleotide sample barcode were introduced by template switching. Two nested PCRs of around 16 and 10 cycles amplified the TCRalpha and TCRbeta cDNA, and bead purification followed each PCR. Before amplification, the cDNA was treated with uracil DNA-glycosylase and purified using the QIAquick PCR purification kit. The second PCR was the step at which Illumina TruSeq-compatible adapters and sample-specific barcodes were added. Library quality and concentration were assessed using TapeStation and Qubit, and approximately 5 ng of each library was pooled. Pooled libraries were sequenced on an Illumina HiSeq2500 single-index Rapid Run with 2 x 100 bp reads and custom sequencing primers. Under the source paper's analysis protocol: MiGEC version 1.2.6 was used for UMI-based consensus assembly to correct PCR and sequencing errors. MiXCR version 2.1.1 was used to carry out V(D)J alignment, clonotype assembly and CDR3 extraction. Normalisation of gene usage, clonotype sharing and MAIT/NKT TCR abundance was achieved by analysing the top 1000, 10 000 and 20 000 clonotypes per sample. After downsampling to 27 000 UMIs, diversity was calculated as the inverse Simpson index using the vegan R package. Paired Mann-Whitney U tests were applied to discordant twin pairs, and Benjamini-Hochberg correction was used for multiple testing. TCRdb reprocessed the reads, reporting each CDR3 protein sequence once and no DNA. The V and J calls and clone size are TCRdb's, not the authors'. This sample's listing comprises approximately 120,000 distinct CDR3 sequences. The ten largest clones represent under 15% of the sample.

From each donor, an approximately 2.4 ml peripheral blood sample was collected into PAXgene tubes and kept at -80 degrees C. Without any T cell sorting, total RNA was extracted from whole blood using the PAXgene blood miRNA kit on an automated QIAcube. Peripheral blood from monozygotic twin pairs who were concordant or discordant for inflammatory bowel disease underwent deep TCRalpha and TCRbeta repertoire profiling using unique molecular barcoding. For every twin pair, smoking habits were documented, and each individual was categorised as a current, former or never smoker. The study at large found these results: The analysis was unable to tell apart different T cell subtypes. The results gave no support for a single strong signal or clonotype linked to IBD. Fewer clonotypes were shared with other individuals by IBD patients than by healthy twins, most markedly in patients showing signs of disease activity. No difference in repertoire similarity was observed between concordant and discordant twins, possibly owing to limited statistical power. Differing immunosuppressive treatments among patients may have added background noise and inter-individual variability to the repertoires. Measured by the inverse Simpson index, TCRbeta repertoire diversity was lower in IBD patients than in their healthy co-twins.

Per the germline V gene (reference sequence), DFQATT is the CDR1 and SNEGSKA is the CDR2. There are 15 amino acids in the CDR3, from cysteine to phenylalanine inclusive. No DNA sequence is on record. The chain is encoded by TRBV20-1 joined to TRBJ2-7; the TRBD1 assignment by TCRdb is unverifiable without DNA. The sample taken for sequencing was blood. This sequence originates from a human donor with ulcerative colitis or Crohn's disease, or a healthy co-twin of an affected twin (not recorded which). This receptor has the CDR3 CSARELAVPSYEQYF.